This T cell receptor (beta chain) was documented in a study of identical twins. A universal primer site was incorporated via template switching, and the cDNA contained unique molecular identifiers. TCRdb recomputed calls from the 5' RACE reads with MiXCR, one row per CDR3 protein. The sample has approximately 220,000 distinct CDR3 sequences; around 8.1% are singletons. The CDR3 has 14 amino acids. Germline V CDR1 and CDR2: SEHNR, FQNEAQ (reference sequence). V dropped 3 bases and J dropped 5; count of bases not matched to a gene: 6. Study outcomes and limitations: Models predicted too little out-of-frame TCR alpha sharing in monozygotic twins.

At least ten counts were recorded for this clonotype. Its antigen remains unknown. Another study also made use of these data, one on yellow fever vaccine responses in identical twins.

Sequencing was performed on memory (CD45RO+) T cells sorted from blood. The receptor was isolated from a woman aged 18-30 years in good health. The chain links TRBV7-9 to TRBJ2-5, with 7 bases lining up with TRBD1. Here the CDR3 reads CASSFQRGLETQYF. CDR3 DNA sequence: TGTGCCAGCAGCTTCCAAAGGGGGCTGGAGACCCAGTACTTC.